Listed here are 20 T cell receptor beta chains from one sample, sequenced in a study of cytomegalovirus exposure and HLA in healthy donors. The PCR used 60 Vbeta and 13 Jbeta primers. TCRdb keeps only in-frame clones here, not all; method: immunoSEQ multiplex PCR. In the table there are some 56,000 clones, less than 70% of which are singletons. The sample consisted of PBMCs. Receptors were obtained from a human donor in good health.

The chain recombines TRBV11-2 with TRBJ1-2; D remains unclear. Per the germline V gene, CDR1 is SGHAT and CDR2 is FQNNGV. Trimming took 3 bases from V and 3 from J, leaving 14 bases between them. The CDR3 is 15 amino acids. The CDR3, as DNA: TGTGCCAGCAGCTTTGACTCTGGAGGGTACTATGGCTACACCTTC. It encodes CASSFDSGGYYGYTF.

The chain uses TRBV30 and TRBJ1-1; 10 nucleotides line up with TRBD1. CDR1 and CDR2 from the germline V gene are GTSNPN and SVGIG (reference sequence). V shed 5 bases and J 7 bases; nucleotides not matched to a gene: 1. The CDR3 loop spans 11 amino acids. CDR3 amino acids: CAWGTGVEAFF. In DNA form, the CDR3 reads TGTGCCTGGGGGACAGGGGTTGAAGCTTTCTTT.

The chain has TRBV5-1 and TRBJ2-3; TRBD1 agrees at 9 bases. CDR1 is SGHRS, CDR2 YFSETQ, per germline. This CDR3 has 15 residues. V lost 5 bases, J lost 3 bases, and 7 bases stayed unmatched. This chain's CDR3 is CASRIGDRATDTQYF. Written as DNA, the CDR3 is TGCGCCAGCAGAATAGGGGACAGGGCGACAGATACGCAGTATTTT.

The chain employs TRBV4-1 and TRBJ2-7; 7 bases match TRBD1. J lost 3 bases, V lost 0 bases, and 5 bases had no gene match. The CDR3 sequence is 15 residues long. CDR1 is MGHRA, CDR2 YSYEKL, per germline. CDR3 loop: CASSQDRQGLYEQYF. CDR3 in DNA: TGCGCCAGCAGCCAAGACCGACAGGGCCTCTACGAGCAGTACTTC.

This chain uses TRBV19 with TRBJ1-6, with 12 bases matching TRBD1. The CDR3 runs to 16 residues. Germline values: CDR1 LNHDA, CDR2 SQIVND (reference sequence). The V segment lost 9 bases and the J segment 4 bases; nucleotides outside the gene matches: 7. The CDR3 region has the DNA TGTGCCAGCGGGACAGGGGGCCAGTTGTATAATTCACCCCTCCACTTT. Translated, it gives CASGTGGQLYNSPLHF.

This clone was detected a few times. The chain couples TRBV4-2 to TRBJ2-2; 11 nucleotides agree with TRBD1. This CDR3 comprises 16 residues. J lost 4 bases, V lost 6 bases, and 7 bases had no gene match. Germline CDR1 LGHNA, CDR2 YNFKEQ. The CDR3 DNA is TGTGCCAGCAGACACCCCGGGACAGGGGGCACCGGGGAGCTGTTTTTT. Its protein is CASRHPGTGGTGELFF.

The CDR3 bases are TGCGCCAGCAGCCAAGAGGCAGGGCCGAACTATGGCTACACCTTC. Protein: CASSQEAGPNYGYTF. The rearrangement uses TRBV4-1 and TRBJ1-2; a weak D match, TRBD1 (5 bases). This CDR3 contains 15 residues. V shed 0 bases and J shed 2 bases, with 10 bases lying between them. Germline V gene data show CDR1 as MGHRA and CDR2 as YSYEKL.

This chain connects TRBV4-1 to TRBJ2-5; tentatively, D is TRBD1 (6 bases). The DNA end favors TRBJ2-7, so the J call may be wrong. There are 17 residues in the CDR3. Germline V lookup: CDR1 MGHRA, CDR2 YSYEKL. In DNA form, the CDR3 reads TGCGCCAGCAGCCGCCAAGATTCAGGGGAAGGCTCCTACGAGCAGTACTTC. Its protein product is CASSRQDSGEGSYEQYF.

This clone appeared once. The chain combines TRBV27 with TRBJ2-1; 11 bases are shared with TRBD2. The V gene end was trimmed by 6 bases and the J gene end by 4 bases; junction bases not matched to a gene: 11. Germline CDR1 reads MNHEY; CDR2 reads SMNVEV (reference sequence). The CDR3 covers 17 residues. CDR3 bases: TGTGCCAGCAGGACCATTGGGACTAGCGGCAATTACAATGAGCAGTTCTTC. It specifies CASRTIGTSGNYNEQFF.

The chain has TRBV5-6 and TRBJ2-3; D remains unclear. V was pared by 6 bases and J by 1 base, with 9 bases between. Germline loops: CDR1 SGHDT, CDR2 YYEEEE. This CDR3 region has 13 residues. The CDR3 reads CASTSFRTDTQYF. The CDR3 DNA reads TGTGCCAGCACCTCGTTTCGCACAGATACGCAGTATTTT.

The chain links TRBV18 to TRBJ2-5; the D is unclear. The CDR3 contains 12 residues. V lost 5 bases and J lost 5, with 9 bases in between. Per the germline V gene, CDR1 is KGHSH and CDR2 is LQKENI. CDR3 nucleotide sequence: TGTGCCAGCTCATCGGCGGTGGAGACCCAGTACTTC. Encoded protein: CASSSAVETQYF.

V usage is TRBV6-5 and J usage is TRBJ2-7; TRBD1 matches 7 bases. V gave up 6 bases and J gave up 0 bases; unmatched junction bases: 8. In germline, CDR1 is MNHEY, CDR2 SVGAGI. The CDR3 contains 15 residues. In DNA form, the CDR3 reads TGTGCCAGCAGGACGACAGAGGGGGCCTCCTACGAGCAGTACTTC. Translating gives CASRTTEGASYEQYF.

This clone was seen more than once but under ten times. The V gene is TRBV5-4, the J gene TRBJ1-6; 8 bases are shared with TRBD1. V dropped 7 bases and J dropped 6; count of bases not matched to a gene: 6. This CDR3 has 14 amino acids. Germline assignment: CDR1 SGHNT and CDR2 YYREEE (reference sequence). Here the CDR3 DNA reads TGTGCCAGCGGACCCGGACAGGGTAATTCACCCCTCCACTTT. Its protein is CASGPGQGNSPLHF. The full variable domain, rest sourced from reference TRBV5-4 and TRBJ1-6, is ETGVTQSPTHLIKTRGQQVTLRCSSQSGHNTVSWYQQALGQGPQFIFQYYREEENGRGNFPPRFSGLQFPNYSSELNVNALELDDSALYLCASGPGQGNSPLHFGNGTRLTVT.

In this sample, this clone turned up a few times. This rearrangement joins TRBV5-1 to TRBJ2-5; possible D gene TRBD2, 6 bases. The CDR3 consists of 15 residues. In germline, CDR1 is SGHRS, CDR2 YFSETQ. V dropped 7 bases and J dropped 2 bases, with 18 bases sitting between them. CDR3 nucleotide sequence: TGCGCCAGCGTCGCGGGGTCCGTTACACAAGAGACCCAGTACTTC. It specifies CASVAGSVTQETQYF.

This clone was counted a single time. The chain uses TRBV7-3 and TRBJ2-1, with D possibly TRBD2 on 5 matching bases. This CDR3 comprises 13 residues. With 5 bases removed from V and 9 bases from J, the gap between germline ends came to 14 bases. From germline, CDR1 is SGHTA and CDR2 FQGTGA. CDR3 region: CASSPYSGGEQFF. In DNA form, the CDR3 reads TGTGCCAGCAGCCCCTACTCCGGAGGTGAGCAGTTCTTC.

Ten or more counts support this clone. This sequence joins TRBV5-1 and TRBJ2-1; 11 positions agree with TRBD2. The V gene end was trimmed by 6 bases and the J gene end by 5 bases; junction bases not matched to a gene: 7. This CDR3 has 15 residues. Germline CDR1 SGHRS, CDR2 YFSETQ. CDR3 coding DNA: TGCGCCAGCACAAGACTAGCGGGACCCAACAATGAGCAGTTCTTC. This gives the protein CASTRLAGPNNEQFF.

The V and J genes are TRBV5-1 and TRBJ2-5; weak D call: TRBD2 (6 bases). The CDR3 is 14 residues long. Per germline, CDR1 SGHRS and CDR2 YFSETQ. The V and J ends lost 4 bases and 2 bases respectively, with 12 bases between them. CDR3 amino acids: CASSRRDSQETQYF. The DNA for the CDR3 is TGCGCCAGCAGCCGCCGGGACTCGCAAGAGACCCAGTACTTC.

The chain combines TRBV6-1 with TRBJ1-5; perhaps TRBD1 as D (5 bases). The V gene's germline CDR1 is MNHNS and CDR2 SASEGT. V was trimmed by 0 bases and J by 11 bases, leaving 20 bases between them. The length of the CDR3 is 16 residues. The CDR3: CASSEAGGLAGSAQHF. CDR3 coding DNA: TGTGCCAGCAGTGAAGCGGGGGGGTTGGCCGGTTCTGCCCAGCATTTT.

The J gene is TRBJ2-7, the V gene TRBV18; 8 bases map to TRBD1. This CDR3 spans 12 amino acids. Germline CDR1 reads KGHSH; CDR2 reads LQKENI. Trimming at V came to 3 bases and at J to 7 bases, leaving 2 bases not matched to a gene. CDR3 DNA sequence: TGTGCCAGCTCACCCGGGACAGGTGAGCAGTACTTC. Translating it yields CASSPGTGEQYF.

This clone was detected only a few times. This chain joins TRBV2 and TRBJ2-5; possible D gene TRBD2, 6 bases. This CDR3 is built from 14 residues. V lost 4 bases and J lost 0, with 9 bases in between. Germline V lookup: CDR1 SNHLY, CDR2 FYNNEI. In DNA, the CDR3 is TGTGCCAGCAGTGGGAGGGACTACCAAGAGACCCAGTACTTC. It codes for CASSGRDYQETQYF. The variable domain in full, with the rest retrieved from reference TRBV2 and TRBJ2-5, is EPEVTQTPSHQVTQMGQEVILRCVPISNHLYFYWYRQILGQKVEFLVSFYNNEISEKSEIFDDQFSVERPDGSNFTLKIRSTKLEDSAMYFCASSGRDYQETQYFGPGTRLLVL.